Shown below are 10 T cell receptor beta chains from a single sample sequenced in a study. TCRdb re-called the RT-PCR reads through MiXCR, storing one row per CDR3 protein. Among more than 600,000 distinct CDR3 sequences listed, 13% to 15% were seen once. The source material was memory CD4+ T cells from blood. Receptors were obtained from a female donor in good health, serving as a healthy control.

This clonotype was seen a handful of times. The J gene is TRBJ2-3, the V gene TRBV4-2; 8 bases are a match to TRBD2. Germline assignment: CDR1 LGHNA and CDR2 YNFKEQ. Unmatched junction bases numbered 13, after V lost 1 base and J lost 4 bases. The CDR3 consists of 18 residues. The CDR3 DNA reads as TGTGCCAGCAGCCAAGGGGGGGCGGGAGGAGGGGTGTCAGATACGCAGTATTTT. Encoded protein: CASSQGGAGGGVSDTQYF.

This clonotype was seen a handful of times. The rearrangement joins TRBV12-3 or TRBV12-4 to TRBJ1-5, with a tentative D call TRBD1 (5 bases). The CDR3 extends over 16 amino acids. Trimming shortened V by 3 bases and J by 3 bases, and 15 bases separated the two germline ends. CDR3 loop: CASSFGGAENNQPQHF. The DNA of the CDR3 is TGTGCCAGCAGTTTTGGAGGGGCCGAGAACAATCAGCCCCAGCATTTT.

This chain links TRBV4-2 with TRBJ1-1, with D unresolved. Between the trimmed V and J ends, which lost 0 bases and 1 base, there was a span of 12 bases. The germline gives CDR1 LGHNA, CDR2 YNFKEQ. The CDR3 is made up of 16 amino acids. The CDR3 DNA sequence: TGTGCCAGCAGCCAAGATCTTGGCAGGACGAACACTGAAGCTTTCTTT. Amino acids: CASSQDLGRTNTEAFF.

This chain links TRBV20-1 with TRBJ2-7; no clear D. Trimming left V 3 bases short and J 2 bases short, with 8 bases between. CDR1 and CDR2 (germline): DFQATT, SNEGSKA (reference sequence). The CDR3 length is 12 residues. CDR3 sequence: CSASVLTYEQYF. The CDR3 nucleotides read TGCAGTGCTAGTGTCTTAACCTACGAGCAGTACTTC.

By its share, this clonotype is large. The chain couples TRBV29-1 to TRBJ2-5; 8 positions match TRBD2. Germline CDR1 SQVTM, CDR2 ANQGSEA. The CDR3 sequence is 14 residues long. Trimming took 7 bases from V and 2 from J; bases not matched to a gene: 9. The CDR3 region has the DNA TGCAGCGCAAACGACGGGACTAGACAAGAGACCCAGTACTTC. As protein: CSANDGTRQETQYF.

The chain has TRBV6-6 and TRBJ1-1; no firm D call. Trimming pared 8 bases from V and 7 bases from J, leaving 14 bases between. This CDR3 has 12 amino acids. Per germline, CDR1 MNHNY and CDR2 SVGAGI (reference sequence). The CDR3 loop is CASALTGSEAFF. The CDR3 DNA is TGTGCCAGCGCCCTTACTGGTAGTGAAGCTTTCTTT.

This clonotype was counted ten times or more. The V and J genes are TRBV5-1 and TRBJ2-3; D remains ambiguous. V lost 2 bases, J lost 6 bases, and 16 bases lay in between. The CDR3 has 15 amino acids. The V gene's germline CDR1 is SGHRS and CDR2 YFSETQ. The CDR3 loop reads CASSFQGGFSDTQYF. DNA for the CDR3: TGCGCCAGCAGCTTTCAAGGCGGCTTCTCGGATACGCAGTATTTT.

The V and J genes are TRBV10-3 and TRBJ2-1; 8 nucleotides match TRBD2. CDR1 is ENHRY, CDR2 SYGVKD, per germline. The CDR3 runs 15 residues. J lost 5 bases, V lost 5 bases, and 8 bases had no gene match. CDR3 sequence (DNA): TGTGCCATCAGTTACCCTTTTAGCGGGAACAATGAGCAGTTCTTC. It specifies CAISYPFSGNNEQFF.

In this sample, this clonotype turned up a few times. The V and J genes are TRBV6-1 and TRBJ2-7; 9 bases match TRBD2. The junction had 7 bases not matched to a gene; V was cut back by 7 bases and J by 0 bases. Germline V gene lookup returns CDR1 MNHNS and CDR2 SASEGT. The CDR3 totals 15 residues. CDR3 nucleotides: TGTGCCAGCATTAATCTAGCGGGAAGCTCCTACGAGCAGTACTTC. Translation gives CASINLAGSSYEQYF.

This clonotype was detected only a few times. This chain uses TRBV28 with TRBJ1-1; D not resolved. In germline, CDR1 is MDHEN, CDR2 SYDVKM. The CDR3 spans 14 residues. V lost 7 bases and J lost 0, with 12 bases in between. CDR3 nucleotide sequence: TGTGCCAGCACCCCCCCCCAGTTGAACACTGAAGCTTTCTTT. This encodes CASTPPQLNTEAFF.